This T cell receptor (beta chain) is drawn from a study of read filtering for tumor transcriptome and immune sequencing. V was shortened by 0 bases and J by 2 bases, with 14 bases between the two germline ends. This CDR3 has 16 residues. The V gene's germline CDR1 is SGHRS and CDR2 YFSETQ. From about 0.4 ug of RNA, a library with molecular barcoded alpha/delta and beta/gamma adaptors was made. TCRdb re-analysed the reads in MiXCR, keeping a single row per CDR3 protein. The table records more than 55,000 distinct CDR3 sequences, less than 25% of them present only once. The clonotype originates from a donor aged 40 or over with multiple myeloma. Sequencing was carried out using a population of CD138-negative cells sorted from bone marrow. The rearrangement uses TRBV5-1 and TRBJ1-2, with D maybe TRBD1 (6 bases). The CDR3 nucleotides are TGCGCCAGCAGCTTGGAGGGGGTTGCACAGAACTATGGCTACACCTTC. This sequence encodes CASSLEGVAQNYGYTF. Looking up the rest from reference TRBV5-1 and TRBJ1-2 gives the full variable domain: KAGVTQTPRYLIKTRGQQVTLSCSPISGHRSVSWYQQTPGQGLQFLFEYFSETQRNKGNFPGRFSGRQFSNSRSEMNVSTLELGDSALYLCASSLEGVAQNYGYTFGSGTRLTVV.